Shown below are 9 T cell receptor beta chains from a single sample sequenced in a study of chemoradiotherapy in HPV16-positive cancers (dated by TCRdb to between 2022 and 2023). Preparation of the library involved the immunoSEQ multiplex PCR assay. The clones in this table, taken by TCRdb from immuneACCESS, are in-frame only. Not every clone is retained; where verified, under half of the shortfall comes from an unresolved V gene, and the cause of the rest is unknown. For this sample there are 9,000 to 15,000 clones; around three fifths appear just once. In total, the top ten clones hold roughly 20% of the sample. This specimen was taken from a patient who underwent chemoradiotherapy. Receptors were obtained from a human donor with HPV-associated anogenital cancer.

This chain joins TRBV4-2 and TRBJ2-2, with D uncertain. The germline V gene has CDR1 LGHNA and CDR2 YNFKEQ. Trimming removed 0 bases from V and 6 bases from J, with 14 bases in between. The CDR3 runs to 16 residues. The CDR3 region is CASSQDSFLSSGELFF. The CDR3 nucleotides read TGTGCCAGCAGCCAAGATTCGTTTCTGAGTTCCGGGGAGCTGTTTTTT.

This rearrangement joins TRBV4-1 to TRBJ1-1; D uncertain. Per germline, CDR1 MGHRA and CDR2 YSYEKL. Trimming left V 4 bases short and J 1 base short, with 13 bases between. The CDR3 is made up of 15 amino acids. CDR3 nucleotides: TGCGCCAGCAGCCCCCCAACAGTAGCGAACACTGAAGCTTTCTTT. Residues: CASSPPTVANTEAFF.

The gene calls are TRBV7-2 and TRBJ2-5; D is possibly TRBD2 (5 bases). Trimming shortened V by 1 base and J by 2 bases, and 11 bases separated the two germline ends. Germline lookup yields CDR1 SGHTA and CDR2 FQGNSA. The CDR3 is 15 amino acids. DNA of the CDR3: TGTGCCAGCAGCTTAGGGGCCAGGAGGCAAGAGACCCAGTACTTC. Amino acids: CASSLGARRQETQYF.

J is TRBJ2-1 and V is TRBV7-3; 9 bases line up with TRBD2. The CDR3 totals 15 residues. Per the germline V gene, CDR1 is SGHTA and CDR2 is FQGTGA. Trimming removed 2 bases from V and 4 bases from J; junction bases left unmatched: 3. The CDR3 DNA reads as TGTGCCAGCAGCTTACAGCGGGGGGCTTACAATGAGCAGTTCTTC. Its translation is CASSLQRGAYNEQFF.

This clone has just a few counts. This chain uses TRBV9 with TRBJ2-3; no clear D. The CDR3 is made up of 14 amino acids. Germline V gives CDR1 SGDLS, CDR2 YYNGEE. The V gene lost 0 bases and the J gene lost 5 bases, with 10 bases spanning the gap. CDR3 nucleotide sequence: TGTGCCAGCAGCGTAGCTTCAGGAAGAGATACGCAGTATTTT. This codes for CASSVASGRDTQYF.

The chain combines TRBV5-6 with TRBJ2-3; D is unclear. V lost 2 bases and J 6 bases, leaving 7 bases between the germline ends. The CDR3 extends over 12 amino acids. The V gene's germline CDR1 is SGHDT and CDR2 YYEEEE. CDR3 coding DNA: TGTGCCAGCAGCTTTGCGATGGATACGCAGTATTTT. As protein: CASSFAMDTQYF. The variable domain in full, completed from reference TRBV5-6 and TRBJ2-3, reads DAGVTQSPTHLIKTRGQQVTLRCSPKSGHDTVSWYQQALGQGPQFIFQYYEEEERQRGNFPDRFSGHQFPNYSSELNVNALLLGDSALYLCASSFAMDTQYFGPGTRLTVL.

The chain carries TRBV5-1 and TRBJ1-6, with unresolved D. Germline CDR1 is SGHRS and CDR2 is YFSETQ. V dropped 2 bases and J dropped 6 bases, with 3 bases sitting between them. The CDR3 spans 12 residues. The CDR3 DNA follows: TGCGCCAGCAGCTTAAGTAATTCACCCCTCCACTTT. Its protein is CASSLSNSPLHF.

CDR3 DNA sequence: TGTGCCAGCTCACCACCCTCCACCGCAACTAATGAAAAACTGTTTTTT. Its protein product is CASSPPSTATNEKLFF. V usage is TRBV18 and J usage is TRBJ1-4; D remains ambiguous. The CDR3 has 16 amino acids. V shed 0 bases and J shed 0 bases, with 8 bases lying between them. Germline values: CDR1 KGHSH, CDR2 LQKENI. Full variable domain (missing parts from reference TRBV18 and TRBJ1-4): NAGVMQNPRHLVRRRGQEARLRCSPMKGHSHVYWYRQLPEEGLKFMVYLQKENIIDESGMPKERFSAEFPKEGPSILRIQQVVRGDSAAYFCASSPPSTATNEKLFFGSGTQLSVL.

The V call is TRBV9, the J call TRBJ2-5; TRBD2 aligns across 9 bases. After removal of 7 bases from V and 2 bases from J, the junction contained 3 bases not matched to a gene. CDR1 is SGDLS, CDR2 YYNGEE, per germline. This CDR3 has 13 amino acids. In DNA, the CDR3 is TGTGCCAGCGTAGCGGGGGTGCAAGAGACCCAGTACTTC. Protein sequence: CASVAGVQETQYF.